The 30 T cell receptor beta chains given below trace back to one sample, sequenced in a study of OX40 agonist ivuxolimab in advanced cancers. Library method: the immunoSEQ multiplex PCR assay. TCRdb re-hosts the immuneACCESS table, in-frame sequences only. Its copies lack some clones; in the studies checked, an unresolved V gene accounts for under half of them, and the cause for the rest is not known. This sample is represented by 65,000 to 90,000 clones; over 65% of them were singletons. Clones ranked in the top ten supply approximately 2.6% of the sample. The source material was CD4+ or CD8+ T cells sorted from blood, sampled in a trial of the OX40 agonist ivuxolimab. These receptors were collected from an adult with an advanced solid tumor such as melanoma, head and neck, liver or kidney cancer.

The chain couples TRBV27 to TRBJ2-3, with D possibly TRBD2 on 6 matching bases. This CDR3 is 15 amino acids long. CDR1 MNHEY and CDR2 SMNVEV come from the germline V gene (reference sequence). V gave up 2 bases and J gave up 10 bases, with 19 bases separating them. The CDR3 DNA is TGTGCCAGCAGTTTAAGGTATATTGAGGAGGGTCCGCAGTATTTT. This encodes CASSLRYIEEGPQYF.

This chain joins TRBV6-6 and TRBJ2-7; perhaps TRBD1 as D (6 bases). This CDR3 has 14 amino acids. Trimming left V 8 bases short and J 1 base short, with 15 bases between. CDR1 MNHNY and CDR2 SVGAGI come from the germline V gene (reference sequence). The CDR3 DNA follows: TGTGCCAGCTTGTCCGGACAGCCTTCCTACGAGCAGTACTTC. Residues: CASLSGQPSYEQYF.

The genes are TRBV28 and TRBJ2-7; 7 positions agree with TRBD2. This CDR3 has 14 residues. CDR1 is MDHEN and CDR2 is SYDVKM in the germline V gene. The V gene end was trimmed by 5 bases and the J gene end by 2 bases; junction bases not matched to a gene: 6. CDR3 coding DNA: TGTGCCAGCAGTATCAGCCGGGGGGCCTACGAGCAGTACGTC. Encoded protein: CASSISRGAYEQYV.

The chain links TRBV11-2 to TRBJ1-6, with TRBD1 identical over 8 bases. This CDR3 is built from 16 residues. V lost 5 bases, J lost 7 bases, and 10 bases stayed unmatched. Germline V lookup: CDR1 SGHAT, CDR2 FQNNGV. CDR3: CASSDRDRRRNSPLHF. CDR3 DNA: TGTGCCAGCAGCGACCGGGACAGGCGAAGGAATTCACCCCTCCACTTT. The complete variable domain, with remaining parts taken from reference TRBV11-2 and TRBJ1-6, reads EAGVAQSPRYKIIEKRQSVAFWCNPISGHATLYWYQQILGQGPKLLIQFQNNGVVDDSQLPKDRFSAERLKGVDSTLKIQPAKLEDSAVYLCASSDRDRRRNSPLHFGNGTRLTVT.

The rearrangement uses TRBV19 and TRBJ1-2, with D perhaps TRBD1 (5 bases). Germline V gives CDR1 LNHDA, CDR2 SQIVND (reference sequence). V shed 7 bases and J shed 4 bases, with 19 bases lying between them. There are 15 residues in the CDR3. The CDR3 DNA reads as TGTGCCAGTAACCTAGGACAACACCGCTTCTATGGCTACACCTTC. This encodes CASNLGQHRFYGYTF. The whole variable domain, remainder taken from reference TRBV19 and TRBJ1-2, is DGGITQSPKYLFRKEGQNVTLSCEQNLNHDAMYWYRQDPGQGLRLIYYSQIVNDFQKGDIAEGYSVSREKKESFPLTVTSAQKNPTAFYLCASNLGQHRFYGYTFGSGTRLTVV.

V is TRBV28 and J is TRBJ1-4, with D hard to call. CDR3 length equals 17 residues. Germline-derived CDR1 and CDR2 are MDHEN and SYDVKM. V was pared by 1 base and J by 2 bases, with 14 bases between. Written as DNA, the CDR3 is TGTGCCAGCAGTTTATCGCCAGATAGTTCGACTAATGAAAAACTGTTTTTT. Translated, it gives CASSLSPDSSTNEKLFF.

V and J are TRBV6-6 and TRBJ1-2, with TRBD1 matching 9 bases. The ends lost 5 bases at V and 3 bases at J; junction bases unmatched: 1. Germline assignment: CDR1 MNHNY and CDR2 SVGAGI (reference sequence). The CDR3 is made up of 13 amino acids. The CDR3 reads CASSRTGDYGYTF. CDR3 DNA sequence: TGTGCCAGCAGTCGGACAGGGGACTATGGCTACACCTTC.

The V gene is TRBV7-7, the J gene TRBJ2-2, with 7 positions matching TRBD1. Germline CDR1 and CDR2: SSHAT and FNYEAQ (reference sequence). The V gene end was trimmed by 5 bases and the J gene end by 5 bases; junction bases not matched to a gene: 5. This CDR3 is 14 amino acids long. For the CDR3, the DNA is TGTGCCAGCAGCATAATACAGGGGACCGGGGAGCTGTTTTTT. It codes for CASSIIQGTGELFF. Full variable domain (outside the CDR3, taken from reference TRBV7-7 and TRBJ2-2): GAGVSQSPRYKVTKRGQDVTLRCDPISSHATLYWYQQALGQGPEFLTYFNYEAQPDKSGLPSDRFSAERPEGSISTLTIQRTEQRDSAMYRCASSIIQGTGELFFGEGSRLTVL.

A note on this clone: An end of the junction differs from the germline gene, which may be a read error. The rearrangement joins TRBV5-1 to TRBJ1-1; unclear D gene. The CDR3 runs to 15 residues. Germline V gene data show CDR1 as SGHRS and CDR2 as YFSETQ. The CDR3 bases are TGCGCCAGCAGCTTGAGCGCAGGCAGCGGAACTGGAGCTTTCTTT. Its translation: CASSLSAGSGTGAFF.

The chain joins TRBV6-5 to TRBJ1-5; D ambiguous. Germline V gene data show CDR1 as MNHEY and CDR2 as SVGAGI. V shed 2 bases and J shed 7 bases, with 9 bases lying between them. The CDR3 has 13 amino acids. CDR3 residues: CASSYRPRQPQHF. The CDR3 nucleotides are TGTGCCAGCAGTTACCGCCCCCGACAGCCCCAGCATTTT.

The genes are TRBV5-1 and TRBJ2-3; 10 bases agree with TRBD1. The CDR3 is 15 amino acids. Trimming removed 4 bases from V and 1 base from J; junction bases left unmatched: 3. Per germline, CDR1 SGHRS and CDR2 YFSETQ. The CDR3 DNA sequence: TGCGCCAGCAGCCTTGGGACAGGGGGCACAGATACGCAGTATTTT. This translates into CASSLGTGGTDTQYF. The variable domain in full, completed from reference TRBV5-1 and TRBJ2-3, reads KAGVTQTPRYLIKTRGQQVTLSCSPISGHRSVSWYQQTPGQGLQFLFEYFSETQRNKGNFPGRFSGRQFSNSRSEMNVSTLELGDSALYLCASSLGTGGTDTQYFGPGTRLTVL.

This rearrangement joins TRBV7-2 to TRBJ1-5; 9 nucleotides agree with TRBD1. This CDR3 comprises 17 residues. Germline values: CDR1 SGHTA, CDR2 FQGNSA. J gave up 4 bases and V 3 bases, and 10 bases lay outside the gene matches. In DNA form, the CDR3 reads TGTGCCAGCAGCTTGACAACCGGGACAGGGCTAAATCAGCCCCAGCATTTT. Translating gives CASSLTTGTGLNQPQHF. Combining the CDR3 with reference TRBV7-2 and TRBJ1-5 gives the whole variable domain GAGVSQSPSNKVTEKGKDVELRCDPISGHTALYWYRQSLGQGLEFLIYFQGNSAPDKSGLPSDRFSAERTGGSVSTLTIQRTQQEDSAVYLCASSLTTGTGLNQPQHFGDGTRLSIL.

This clone was found many times. The rearrangement uses TRBV28 and TRBJ1-1, with D perhaps TRBD1 (6 bases). The CDR3 is 14 residues long. V was trimmed by 4 bases and J by 7 bases, leaving 16 bases between them. Germline assignment: CDR1 MDHEN and CDR2 SYDVKM. This CDR3 reads CASSSGAQMSEAFF. In nucleotides, the CDR3 is TGTGCCAGCAGTTCGGGGGCACAAATGAGTGAAGCTTTCTTT.

V gene TRBV5-6 combines with J gene TRBJ2-6; D is unclear. There are 15 residues in the CDR3. Germline V CDR1 and CDR2: SGHDT, YYEEEE. Trimming shortened V by 2 bases and J by 0 bases, and 6 bases separated the two germline ends. The CDR3, as DNA: TGTGCCAGCAGCTTTAGGCACTCTGGGGCCAACGTCCTGACTTTC. Its translation: CASSFRHSGANVLTF.

This rearrangement joins TRBV7-6 to TRBJ2-5; D not certain. Germline-derived CDR1 and CDR2 are SGHVS and FNYEAQ. The CDR3 spans 16 residues. V was shortened by 1 base and J by 7 bases, with 19 bases between the two germline ends. The DNA of the CDR3 is TGTGCCAGCAGCTTAGAAGTGGTACAGCTCGTTGGGACCCAGTACTTC. It specifies CASSLEVVQLVGTQYF.

V gene TRBV28 combines with J gene TRBJ2-2, with D tentatively TRBD1 (5 bases). From germline, CDR1 is MDHEN and CDR2 SYDVKM. This CDR3 is built from 16 residues. V dropped 4 bases and J dropped 1 base, with 13 bases sitting between them. In DNA form, the CDR3 reads TGTGCCAGCAGTTACCACAGGCCGCTGAACACCGGGGAGCTGTTTTTT. It codes for CASSYHRPLNTGELFF.

V usage is TRBV7-8 and J usage is TRBJ2-1; 8 bases map to TRBD2. Germline values: CDR1 SGHVS, CDR2 FQNEAQ. V shed 1 base, J shed 4 bases, and the junction held 9 bases outside the gene matches. The CDR3 runs 17 residues. The CDR3 nucleotides read TGTGCCAGCAGCTTAGTTCTTGTTACTAGCGGATACAATGAGCAGTTCTTC. This gives the protein CASSLVLVTSGYNEQFF.

The chain uses TRBV5-6 and TRBJ2-1; D possibly matches TRBD1 or TRBD2 (6 bases each). The ends were cut back, 4 bases at V and 2 bases at J, with 16 bases in the middle. Germline V gene sequence: CDR1 SGHDT, CDR2 YYEEEE. The CDR3 consists of 16 residues. The CDR3 loop is CASSPVPGAAYNEQFF. CDR3 nucleotides: TGTGCCAGCAGCCCTGTACCGGGGGCCGCCTACAATGAGCAGTTCTTC.

The chain carries TRBV19 and TRBJ2-7; D is ambiguous. CDR3 length: 13 residues. Germline V lookup: CDR1 LNHDA, CDR2 SQIVND (reference sequence). V was shortened by 5 bases and J by 2 bases, with 10 bases between the two germline ends. The CDR3 spells CASSPTRTYEQYF. In DNA form, the CDR3 reads TGTGCCAGTAGTCCGACAAGGACCTACGAGCAGTACTTC.

The chain carries TRBV5-4 and TRBJ1-1; no definite D call. The CDR3 is 14 amino acids. The ends were cut back, 3 bases at V and 3 bases at J, with 12 bases in the middle. Germline-derived CDR1 and CDR2 are SGHNT and YYREEE (reference sequence). CDR3: CASSSTLGYTEAFF. Here the CDR3 DNA reads TGTGCCAGCAGCTCCACGTTGGGCTACACTGAAGCTTTCTTT.

The V call is TRBV6-5, the J call TRBJ2-7, with D possibly TRBD2 on 5 matching bases. Germline CDR1 and CDR2: MNHEY and SVGAGI. V lost 2 bases to trimming and J lost 3 bases, with 11 bases between them. The CDR3 extends over 14 amino acids. The CDR3 DNA reads as TGTGCCAGCAGTTACAAAGCGGAAGGCTACGAGCAGTACTTC. Translating it yields CASSYKAEGYEQYF.

The rearrangement uses TRBV4-1 and TRBJ1-6, with a tentative D call TRBD1 (5 bases). CDR3 size: 18 residues. Germline V gene data show CDR1 as MGHRA and CDR2 as YSYEKL. V gave up 1 base and J gave up 6 bases, with 19 bases separating them. DNA for the CDR3: TGCGCCAGCAGCCAAGCAGAGGCGGGTTTGGGGACTAATTCACCCCTCCACTTT. Translation gives CASSQAEAGLGTNSPLHF.

The V gene is TRBV7-2, the J gene TRBJ2-7; a weak D match, TRBD2 (5 bases). Germline V gives CDR1 SGHTA, CDR2 FQGNSA. The ends were cut back, 8 bases at V and 2 bases at J, with 10 bases in the middle. The CDR3 is made up of 12 amino acids. CDR3: CASSEGPYEQYV. CDR3 nucleotides: TGTGCCAGCTCAGAGGGCCCCTACGAGCAGTACGTC.

The chain employs TRBV7-6 and TRBJ2-3; D is ambiguous. The V end lost 1 base, the J end lost 2 bases, and 4 bases lay between the germline ends. There are 13 residues in the CDR3. Per the germline V gene, CDR1 is SGHVS and CDR2 is FNYEAQ. The CDR3 nucleotides are TGTGCCAGCAGCTTAGGATACACAGATACGCAGTATTTT. Encoded protein: CASSLGYTDTQYF.

J is TRBJ1-2 and V is TRBV6-1; a weak D match, TRBD1 (5 bases). The CDR3 is 14 residues long. Germline V CDR1 and CDR2: MNHNS, SASEGT. Between the trimmed V and J ends, which lost 0 bases and 8 bases, there was a span of 13 bases. In DNA, the CDR3 is TGTGCCAGCAGTGAAGCGCGGGGTCGGGGCGGCTACACCTTC. This codes for CASSEARGRGGYTF.

This clone was found once. This chain links TRBV10-1 with TRBJ1-3; possible D gene TRBD1, 5 bases. The CDR3 covers 15 residues. CDR1 WNHNN and CDR2 SYGVQD come from the germline V gene (reference sequence). Trimming removed 2 bases from V and 2 bases from J, with 10 bases in between. The CDR3 bases are TGCGCCAGCAGTGAGGGGGCATCCGCTGGAAACACCATATATTTT. Translated, it gives CASSEGASAGNTIYF.

This chain's CDR3 is CAISRVDRASSYNSPLHF. In DNA, the CDR3 is TGTGCCATCAGCCGGGTGGACAGGGCGAGCTCCTATAATTCACCCCTCCACTTT. This sequence joins TRBV10-3 and TRBJ1-6; TRBD1 agrees at 8 bases. The CDR3 has 18 residues. V trimming: 6 bases; J trimming: 0 bases; junction bases outside the gene matches: 10. Germline CDR1 ENHRY, CDR2 SYGVKD.

The chain combines TRBV27 with TRBJ2-5, with TRBD1 matching 7 bases. After removal of 9 bases from V and 3 bases from J, the junction contained 25 bases not matched to a gene. The germline gives CDR1 MNHEY, CDR2 SMNVEV (reference sequence). The CDR3 extends over 19 amino acids. The CDR3 sequence: CARVGPGTVNRVNKETQYF. For the CDR3, the DNA is TGTGCCAGAGTCGGCCCGGGGACAGTGAACAGGGTGAATAAAGAGACCCAGTACTTC.

The chain carries TRBV6-1 and TRBJ2-3, with D possibly being TRBD2 (6 bases). The germline CDR1 and CDR2 sequences are MNHNS and SASEGT. Trimming removed 5 bases from V and 4 bases from J, with 13 bases in between. This CDR3 contains 14 residues. The CDR3 DNA reads TGTGCCAGCAGTCGTGGGGAGGTCGCAGATACGCAGTATTTT. It translates to CASSRGEVADTQYF.

This chain uses TRBV4-3 with TRBJ2-1; D unclear. V lost 4 bases and J lost 0, with 10 bases in between. The germline V gene has CDR1 LGHNA and CDR2 YSLEER. This CDR3 has 15 amino acids. CDR3 in DNA: TGCGCCAGCAGCCTCCAACCCGACTCCTACAATGAGCAGTTCTTC. It encodes CASSLQPDSYNEQFF.